The 4 T cell receptor beta chains presented below share a single source sample, sequenced in a study of CD8 T cells in Susac syndrome. Random hexamers were used to reverse transcribe an amount of roughly 0.5 to 1 ug RNA. TCRdb used MiXCR to reprocess the immunoSEQ multiplex PCR reads, holding one entry per CDR3 protein. Among approximately 140,000 distinct CDR3 sequences listed, roughly 80% were seen once. The sample consisted of CD8+ T cells from PBMCs. The receptors originated from a human donor with multiple sclerosis.

The V gene is TRBV6-1, the J gene TRBJ1-5; no reliable D call. Germline V gives CDR1 MNHNS, CDR2 SASEGT. V gave up 4 bases and J gave up 3 bases, with 16 bases separating them. The CDR3 covers 16 residues. This CDR3 is CASSVLGLEYNQPQHF. CDR3 coding DNA: TGTGCCAGCAGTGTCTTGGGTTTGGAGTACAATCAGCCCCAGCATTTT.

The chain carries TRBV19 and TRBJ2-3; 8 positions match TRBD2. From germline, CDR1 is LNHDA and CDR2 SQIVND (reference sequence). This CDR3 has 15 residues. V lost 3 bases and J lost 4; bases outside the gene matches: 6. This CDR3 is CASSIGGAGADTQYF. CDR3 in DNA: TGTGCCAGTAGTATCGGGGGGGCAGGAGCAGATACGCAGTATTTT. The whole variable domain, filled in from reference TRBV19 and TRBJ2-3, reads DGGITQSPKYLFRKEGQNVTLSCEQNLNHDAMYWYRQDPGQGLRLIYYSQIVNDFQKGDIAEGYSVSREKKESFPLTVTSAQKNPTAFYLCASSIGGAGADTQYFGPGTRLTVL.

V usage is TRBV5-1 and J usage is TRBJ1-4; D ambiguous. The germline V gene has CDR1 SGHRS and CDR2 YFSETQ. V was shortened by 0 bases and J by 8 bases, with 8 bases between the two germline ends. CDR3 size: 13 residues. The CDR3 bases are TGCGCCAGCAGCTTGGAGGACGGGGAAAAACTGTTTTTT. It codes for CASSLEDGEKLFF.

The chain recombines TRBV27 with TRBJ2-1, with D possibly TRBD2 on 5 matching bases. The germline gives CDR1 MNHEY, CDR2 SMNVEV (reference sequence). Trimming removed 5 bases at V and 6 bases at J, with 26 bases between. This CDR3 is 18 amino acids long. The CDR3 coding sequence is TGTGCCAGCAGTATCTACCCCTCGGAGGTCTACAATCCCAATGAGCAGTTCTTC. Protein: CASSIYPSEVYNPNEQFF.